One sample yielded the 6 T cell receptor beta chains listed below, sequenced in a study of CD8+ T cells in alopecia areata. Treatment meaning: oral pan-JAK inhibitor, 5-10 mg twice daily. It was from alopecia areata patients that lesional scalp punch biopsies and peripheral blood were collected. RNA extraction and reverse transcription yielded cDNA as sequencing template. Generated by immunoSEQ multiplex PCR, the TCRdb table keeps only in-frame clones and is missing some. The sample contains some 4,800 clones, roughly 90% of which appear only once. Sequencing was performed on skin, taken at week 4, from a patient treated with tofacitinib. These receptors originate from a human donor with alopecia areata.

This rearrangement joins TRBV7-9 to TRBJ1-6; D gene ambiguous. CDR3 size: 13 residues. V lost 5 bases and J lost 9, with 11 bases in between. CDR1 and CDR2 from the germline V gene are SEHNR and FQNEAQ (reference sequence). The DNA for the CDR3 is TGTGCCAGCAGCCCGGAAGGTATTTCACCCCTCCACTTT. Its protein is CASSPEGISPLHF.

This chain uses TRBV10-1 with TRBJ1-1, with D possibly being TRBD1 (6 bases). Germline loops: CDR1 WNHNN, CDR2 SYGVQD (reference sequence). This CDR3 is 13 amino acids long. Trimming removed 7 bases from V and 7 bases from J, with 16 bases in between. CDR3 in amino acids: CASTPYRVGEAFF. The CDR3, as DNA: TGCGCCAGCACACCTTACAGGGTCGGTGAAGCTTTCTTT.

The CDR3 is CASSVQQTYGYTF. DNA for the CDR3: TGCGCCAGCAGTGTACAGCAGACCTATGGCTACACCTTC. The V call is TRBV5-1, the J call TRBJ1-2; the D is unclear. The length of the CDR3 is 13 residues. V was cut by 5 bases and J by 4 bases, with 12 bases left in between. CDR1 SGHRS and CDR2 YFSETQ come from the germline V gene.

This clone was counted a single time. The chain employs TRBV28 and TRBJ1-4; a possible D gene is TRBD1 (5 bases). The germline CDR1 and CDR2 sequences are MDHEN and SYDVKM. V dropped 7 bases and J dropped 7 bases, with 13 bases sitting between them. The CDR3 consists of 13 residues. CDR3: CASMEGIGEKLFF. The CDR3 DNA reads as TGTGCCAGCATGGAGGGGATCGGTGAAAAACTGTTTTTT.

This chain links TRBV4-1 with TRBJ2-2, with 9 bases fitting TRBD1. The CDR3 has 15 amino acids. Germline lookup yields CDR1 MGHRA and CDR2 YSYEKL. Trimming took 4 bases from V and 5 from J; bases not matched to a gene: 5. In DNA, the CDR3 is TGCGCCAGCAGCCCGCTGGACAGGGGTACCGGGGAGCTGTTTTTT. Its translation is CASSPLDRGTGELFF.

In its sample, this clone was seen once. This chain connects TRBV10-1 to TRBJ2-7; TRBD2 matches 7 bases. Trimming cost V 3 bases and J 3 bases; bases outside gene matches: 8. There are 15 residues in the CDR3. Germline V gives CDR1 WNHNN, CDR2 SYGVQD (reference sequence). CDR3 residues: CASSDTGGRGYEQYF. The CDR3 nucleotides read TGCGCCAGCAGTGATACGGGGGGTCGGGGCTACGAGCAGTACTTC.